This T cell receptor beta chain was retrieved from a study of shared clonotypes between healthy human individuals. Germline V gene lookup returns CDR1 MDHEN and CDR2 SYDVKM. V lost 6 bases and J lost 4; bases outside the gene matches: 16. CDR3 length: 17 amino acids. Method: immunoSEQ multiplex PCR; TCRdb's copy keeps in-frame clones and lacks some. The sample yields roughly 760,000 clones, over 65% seen once. Remarks on this clone: What it binds is not known.

Both subsets, CD45RA+ naive and CD45RA-negative memory, were split from the CD4+ cells. Notes on the study in general: Sharing across four donors was seen in around 5.1% of naive CD4 clonotypes.

The sample comprised memory CD4+ T cells sorted from blood. The subset denotes: CD45RA-negative fraction. The receptor comes from a woman aged 30 to 39 in good health. The rearrangement uses TRBV28 and TRBJ2-5; 8 bases match TRBD1. The CDR3 loop reads CASSPKQGAGVRETQYF. DNA of the CDR3: TGTGCCAGCAGCCCTAAGCAGGGGGCCGGAGTACGAGAGACCCAGTACTTC. The full variable domain, completed using reference TRBV28 and TRBJ2-5, is DVKVTQSSRYLVKRTGEKVFLECVQDMDHENMFWYRQDPGLGLRLIYFSYDVKMKEKGDIPEGYSVSREKKERFSLILESASTNQTSMYLCASSPKQGAGVRETQYFGPGTRLLVL.